These 14 T cell receptor beta chains were all obtained from the same sample, sequenced in a study of Ad26.COV2.S vaccination and SARS-CoV-2 variants. Measured with immunoSEQ multiplex PCR; TCRdb has only the in-frame clones, and not every one. The sample holds a few hundred thousand clones; 80% to 95% are singletons and the top ten take 9.5% to 15%. As for treatment: about 20 received Ad26.COV2.S at low or high dose, single or two shots; about 5 received placebo; per-sample allocation not given. Samples were taken on day 63 after the first vaccine or placebo injection. Sequencing used peripheral blood, obtained in a trial of Ad26.COV2.S vaccine versus placebo. These receptors were collected from a person between 18 and 65 years old who received the Ad26.COV2.S COVID-19 vaccine or a placebo.

The CDR3 coding sequence is TGCGCCAGCAGCCATTCGGGGGCTACTAACTATGGCTACACCTTC. Amino acids: CASSHSGATNYGYTF. V and J are TRBV5-1 and TRBJ1-2, with D possibly matching TRBD1 (6 bases). Trimming cost V 4 bases and J 0 bases, with 13 bases left between them. Per the germline V gene, CDR1 is SGHRS and CDR2 is YFSETQ. The CDR3 has 15 amino acids.

The chain recombines TRBV19 with TRBJ2-3; no clear D. V lost 3 bases and J 6 bases, leaving 7 bases between the germline ends. The germline gives CDR1 LNHDA, CDR2 SQIVND (reference sequence). CDR3 length: 12 residues. The CDR3 DNA is TGTGCCAGTAGTATCCGGGCGGATACGCAGTATTTT. It encodes CASSIRADTQYF.

The chain has TRBV19 and TRBJ2-3; 9 bases line up with TRBD2. CDR3 size: 15 residues. CDR1 and CDR2 from the germline V gene are LNHDA and SQIVND (reference sequence). J gave up 3 bases and V 5 bases, and 6 bases lay outside the gene matches. The DNA for the CDR3 is TGTGCCAGTAGTGGGGGACTAGCCTTTACAGATACGCAGTATTTT. It encodes CASSGGLAFTDTQYF.

The chain is built from TRBV9 and TRBJ2-2; 9 bases agree with TRBD2. CDR3 length: 16 residues. The germline V gene has CDR1 SGDLS and CDR2 YYNGEE. Losses at the gene ends were 0 bases for V and 4 bases for J; bases not matched to a gene: 4. The CDR3 region has the DNA TGTGCCAGCAGCGTAGACTTTAGCGGGAGCACCGGGGAGCTGTTTTTT. Its translation: CASSVDFSGSTGELFF.

V and J are TRBV6-2 or TRBV6-3 and TRBJ2-1; D gene ambiguous. The CDR3 is made up of 17 amino acids. Germline assignment: CDR1 MNHEY and CDR2 SVGEGT. Trimming took 3 bases from V and 3 from J, leaving 18 bases between them. The DNA for the CDR3 is TGTGCCAGCAGTTATTTGTTCGGCGGACCAAACTACAATGAGCAGTTCTTC. Its translation is CASSYLFGGPNYNEQFF.

The rearrangement uses TRBV9 and TRBJ2-3, with D tentatively TRBD2 (7 bases). V shed 3 bases and J shed 6 bases, with 17 bases lying between them. Germline V CDR1 and CDR2: SGDLS, YYNGEE. The length of the CDR3 is 15 residues. This CDR3 reads CASSDREGILDTQYF. CDR3 DNA sequence: TGTGCCAGCAGCGACAGGGAGGGGATACTCGATACGCAGTATTTT.

The chain uses TRBV7-2 and TRBJ1-2; D remains unclear. The CDR3 has 16 amino acids. The V gene's germline CDR1 is SGHTA and CDR2 FQGNSA. V lost 2 bases and J 1 base, leaving 14 bases between the germline ends. The CDR3 loop is CASSLIRPAYNYGYTF. In DNA form, the CDR3 reads TGTGCCAGCAGCTTAATCAGGCCCGCCTATAACTATGGCTACACCTTC. The full variable domain, completed using reference TRBV7-2 and TRBJ1-2, is GAGVSQSPSNKVTEKGKDVELRCDPISGHTALYWYRQSLGQGLEFLIYFQGNSAPDKSGLPSDRFSAERTGGSVSTLTIQRTQQEDSAVYLCASSLIRPAYNYGYTFGSGTRLTVV.

CDR3 sequence: CASSSGGITEAFF. The CDR3 region has the DNA TGTGCCAGTAGTTCGGGGGGCATCACTGAAGCTTTCTTT. This chain connects TRBV19 to TRBJ1-1; tentative D call: TRBD1 (6 bases). The CDR3 is made up of 13 amino acids. CDR1 and CDR2 from the germline V gene are LNHDA and SQIVND (reference sequence). The V end lost 5 bases, the J end lost 4 bases, and 11 bases lay between the germline ends.

This clone was picked up a small number of times. V and J are TRBV4-2 and TRBJ2-3; unclear D gene. V lost 1 base and J 2 bases, leaving 16 bases between the germline ends. Germline CDR1 is LGHNA and CDR2 is YNFKEQ. There are 17 residues in the CDR3. The CDR3 protein is CASSQGSAGSNTDTQYF. CDR3 coding DNA: TGTGCCAGCAGCCAAGGGTCTGCCGGGTCCAACACAGATACGCAGTATTTT.

The chain employs TRBV25-1 and TRBJ1-1; D may be TRBD1 (6 bases). This CDR3 contains 13 residues. Trimming pared 7 bases from V and 6 bases from J, leaving 15 bases between. The germline gives CDR1 MGHDK, CDR2 SYGVNS. The CDR3 nucleotides read TGTGCCAGCACCGAGGGGGGAGTGGCTGAAGCTTTCTTT. Protein: CASTEGGVAEAFF.

The V and J genes are TRBV4-1 and TRBJ1-2, with D unclear. The germline gives CDR1 MGHRA, CDR2 YSYEKL. The V end lost 0 bases, the J end lost 2 bases, and 22 bases lay between the germline ends. The CDR3 runs to 19 residues. In DNA form, the CDR3 reads TGCGCCAGCAGCCAAGATTATGAGATTCTTCCGGGTGGGAACTATGGCTACACCTTC. Translated, it gives CASSQDYEILPGGNYGYTF.

The V call is TRBV7-9, the J call TRBJ2-1; D is possibly TRBD2 (6 bases). The CDR3 spans 15 residues. CDR1 is SEHNR, CDR2 FQNEAQ, per germline (reference sequence). V was pared by 5 bases and J by 6 bases, with 17 bases between. CDR3 region: CASSPPAAGPNEQFF. The CDR3, as DNA: TGTGCCAGCAGCCCTCCTGCGGCGGGACCCAATGAGCAGTTCTTC.

The genes are TRBV3-1 (or the pseudogene TRBV3-2) and TRBJ2-3; possibly TRBD2 for D (5 bases). CDR3 length: 15 residues. The V and J ends lost 1 base and 4 bases respectively, with 12 bases between them. Germline V CDR1 and CDR2: LGHDT, YNNKEL (reference sequence). The CDR3 loop reads CASSQGWSGSDTQYF. CDR3 DNA sequence: TGTGCCAGCAGCCAAGGGTGGTCGGGGTCAGATACGCAGTATTTT.

J is TRBJ1-1 and V is TRBV4-1; D not certain. Trimming removed 1 base from V and 6 bases from J, with 3 bases in between. The CDR3 covers 11 residues. In germline, CDR1 is MGHRA, CDR2 YSYEKL. The CDR3 sequence is CASSQGAEAFF. CDR3 DNA: TGCGCCAGCAGCCAAGGGGCTGAAGCTTTCTTT.